This T cell receptor beta chain originates from a study of shared T cell receptors in the human thymus. The junction had 4 bases not matched to a gene; V was cut back by 5 bases and J by 0 bases. The CDR3 totals 14 residues. CDR1 is SQVTM, CDR2 ANQGSEA, per germline. Generated by immunoSEQ multiplex PCR, the TCRdb table keeps only in-frame clones and is missing some. In the table there are about 660,000 clones, approximately 87% of which are singletons. A further study also used this sample, focusing on human thymus T cells.

The V call is TRBV29-1, the J call TRBJ1-1; 9 bases match TRBD1. This clonotype was sampled from a boy under two years old with a congenital heart defect. Sequenced input: thymocytes. CDR3 residues: CSVQQGAVNTEAFF. The CDR3 DNA reads TGCAGCGTTCAACAGGGGGCCGTGAACACTGAAGCTTTCTTT.